A selection of T cell receptor beta chains follows, all from one sample in a study of T-cell reconstitution after alpha-beta-depleted transplantation in children. TCRdb redid the calling of the PCR reads with MiXCR, one entry per CDR3 protein. The repertoire includes 450,000 to 700,000 distinct CDR3 sequences, approximately 30% of them detected once, and 35% to 40% sits in the top ten. The material was PBMCs, obtained before TCRalphabeta/CD19-depleted stem cell transplant. The receptors were gathered from a boy under three years old with Wiskott-Aldrich syndrome, due to receive a stem cell transplant. Each CDR3 is given with its conserved first and last residue. D genes are given only for firm matches. Clone size is not always given. Where it is, it says once, few, many or a class for expanded clones.

TRBJ2-1	TRBV5-1	TRBD2	few	TGCGCCAGCAGCACTGGACTAGCGGGAGGGACTGAGCAGTTCTTC	CASSTGLAGGTEQFF
TRBJ2-1	TRBV28	.	.	TGTGCCAGCCCTACAGCCACCTACAATGAGCAGTTCTTC	CASPTATYNEQFF
TRBJ2-3	TRBV12-3/TRBV12-4	.	.	TGTGCCAGCAGTTTTATTGCGGGTCCCACAGATACGCAGTATTTT	CASSFIAGPTDTQYF
TRBJ1-1	TRBV20-1	.	few	TGCAGTGCTGTAGCTCCCCGGATGAACACTGAAGCTTTCTTT	CSAVAPRMNTEAFF
TRBJ2-1	TRBV7-6	.	.	TGTGCCAGCAGCTCCTCGGGACTTCCCCCATCGGGCAATGAGCAGTTCTTC	CASSSSGLPPSGNEQFF
TRBJ1-1	TRBV5-1	.	.	TGCGCCAGCAGCTACGAGGGGTTTGACACTGAAGCTTTCTTT	CASSYEGFDTEAFF
TRBJ2-3	TRBV12-3/TRBV12-4	TRBD2	once	TGTGCCAGCAGTCATCCGGGACTAGCGGGGCTTATGCCCACAGATACGCAGTATTTT	CASSHPGLAGLMPTDTQYF
TRBJ2-3	TRBV5-1	.	.	TGCGCCAGCAGCTCTCGAAAAAAACTAGCCAGCACAGATACGCAGTATTTT	CASSSRKKLASTDTQYF
TRBJ2-7	TRBV29-1	TRBD2	.	TGCAGCGTAGCTACTAGCGGGGGGTACTACGAGCAGTACTTC	CSVATSGGYYEQYF
TRBJ2-3	TRBV5-1	TRBD1	few	TGCGCCAGCAGCTACGACAGGGAAGGCACAGATACGCAGTATTTT	CASSYDREGTDTQYF
TRBJ1-6	TRBV20-1	TRBD1	.	TGCAGTGCTAGACTACAGGGGGCAATGGGGAATTCACCCCTCCACTTT	CSARLQGAMGNSPLHF
TRBJ1-2	TRBV19	TRBD1	.	TGTGCCAGTAGCACATTGGACAGGGGTAGCTATGGCTACACCTTC	CASSTLDRGSYGYTF
TRBJ2-3	TRBV5-1	.	.	TGCGCCAGCAGCTTACGGGCCAGACACACCAGCACAGATACGCAGTATTTT	CASSLRARHTSTDTQYF
TRBJ1-2	TRBV20-1	TRBD1	.	TGCAGTGCTAGAGTTACCGGGACAGAGAGCATCTATGGCTACACCTTC	CSARVTGTESIYGYTF
TRBJ2-3	TRBV28	.	.	TGTGCCAGCAGTTTAGGGTCGGGGAAGAATACGCAGTATTTT	CASSLGSGKNTQYF
TRBJ2-7	TRBV12-3/TRBV12-4	.	.	TGTGCCAGCAGTTTAATGGTTAGGTACGAGCAGTACTTC	CASSLMVRYEQYF
TRBJ1-4	TRBV30	TRBD1	few	TGTGCCTGGATCGACAGGGGGGAAGAAAAACTGTTTTTT	CAWIDRGEEKLFF
TRBJ2-2	TRBV5-6	TRBD1	few	TGTGCCAGCAGGGACAGGGGTTCAATCGGGGAGCTGTTTTTT	CASRDRGSIGELFF
TRBJ2-7	TRBV5-6	.	.	TGTGCCAGCAGCTTGTGGAGGAACTACGAGCAGTACTTC	CASSLWRNYEQYF
TRBJ2-2	TRBV7-2	.	few	TGTGCCAGCAGCCACGGATCAGTCGGGGAGCTGTTTTTT	CASSHGSVGELFF
TRBJ2-7	TRBV27	TRBD1	.	TGTGCCAGCAGTTGGACAGGTAGAACCTACGAGCAGTACTTC	CASSWTGRTYEQYF
TRBJ2-1	TRBV20-1	.	.	TGCAGTGCTAACGGGATTAGCTCCTACAATGAGCAGTTCTTC	CSANGISSYNEQFF
TRBJ2-3	TRBV20-1	.	.	TGCAGTGCATTCACAAGCCCGCATACCACAGATACGCAGTATTTT	CSAFTSPHTTDTQYF
TRBJ2-5	TRBV7-3	.	few	TGTGCCAGCAGCTTAATGGGGGGCGGCCAAGAGACCCAGTACTTC	CASSLMGGGQETQYF
TRBJ2-7	TRBV7-2	.	.	TGTGCCAGCAGCTTAGGACTACCAAGCTCCTACGAGCAGTACTTC	CASSLGLPSSYEQYF
TRBJ1-1	TRBV27	.	.	TGTGCCAGCAGTTTATCGAAGGTTCGAGAAGCTTTCTTT	CASSLSKVREAFF
TRBJ2-1	TRBV20-1	TRBD2	few	TGCAGTGCTAGAGACCTCCTGGCAGGACTAGCGGGAGGTATCACCTACAATGAGCAGTTCTTC	CSARDLLAGLAGGITYNEQFF
TRBJ2-1	TRBV11-3	.	few	TGTGCCAGCAGCCAACCCGGGGCCACGGGATACAATGAGCAGTTCTTC	CASSQPGATGYNEQFF
TRBJ2-1	TRBV5-8	TRBD2	few	TGTGCCAGCAGGAAACTAGCGGACGGGAATGAGCAGTTCTTC	CASRKLADGNEQFF
TRBJ2-1	TRBV28	.	.	TGTGCCAGCAGTGGATGGGACTTGCTATCCTACAATGAGCAGTTCTTC	CASSGWDLLSYNEQFF
TRBJ2-3	TRBV4-2	TRBD2	few	TGTGCCAGCAGCGCTTGGACTAGCGGAGGGAACACAGATACGCAGTATTTT	CASSAWTSGGNTDTQYF
TRBJ2-3	TRBV28	.	few	TGTGCCAGCGCTACCTGGGGCACAGATACGCAGTATTTT	CASATWGTDTQYF
TRBJ2-4	TRBV5-1	.	.	TGCGCCAGCAGCCTTTCTGGACTAGCCAAAAACATTCAGTACTTC	CASSLSGLAKNIQYF
TRBJ2-1	TRBV20-1	TRBD2	.	TGCAGTGCTAGGGCTAGCGGGGGAAACTACAATGAGCAGTTCTTC	CSARASGGNYNEQFF
TRBJ1-2	TRBV12-3/TRBV12-4	TRBD1	.	TGTGCCAGCAACAGGGGACCGAACTATGGCTACACCTTC	CASNRGPNYGYTF
TRBJ2-1	TRBV27	TRBD2	.	TGTGCCAGCAGTTTGCGCTCTACTAGCGGGAGGTACAATGAGCAGTTCTTC	CASSLRSTSGRYNEQFF
TRBJ2-1	TRBV10-3	TRBD1	few	TGTGCCATCAGTGTCGGGACAGCTCCCTACAATGAGCAGTTCTTC	CAISVGTAPYNEQFF
TRBJ2-1	TRBV11-1	.	once	TGTGCCAGCAGCTTAAGGGCCGACGGGCGGGCGAACTCCTACAATGAGCAGTTCTTC	CASSLRADGRANSYNEQFF
TRBJ2-5	TRBV5-6	TRBD2	few	TGTGCCAGCAGCACCGGACTAGCGGTGACTCAAGAGACCCAGTACTTC	CASSTGLAVTQETQYF
TRBJ1-2	TRBV7-6	.	.	TGTGCCAGCAGCTTATGGGCAGGGGTAGGCTACACCTTC	CASSLWAGVGYTF
TRBJ1-5	TRBV6-1	.	few	TGTGCCAGCAGATTCTTCAGGTTGGGCAATCAGCCCCAGCATTTT	CASRFFRLGNQPQHF